This entry features one T cell receptor beta chain sequence. Its matching antigen is unknown. From the 5' RACE reads, TCRdb lists one entry per CDR3 protein and no DNA. This sample contains some 330,000 distinct CDR3 sequences. This specimen belongs to a study of monozygotic twins with inflammatory bowel disease. Study outcomes and limitations: Among IBD patients, fewer clonotypes were shared with others than among healthy twins, especially with disease activity. IBD patients showed reduced TCRbeta diversity (inverse Simpson) versus healthy co-twins.

Collection of a roughly 2.7 ml blood sample took place per donor. CDR3 size: 15 residues. Germline loops: CDR1 GTSNPN, CDR2 SVGIG (reference sequence). V gene TRBV30 combines with J gene TRBJ1-5. Material: blood. The sequence derives from a human donor with ulcerative colitis or Crohn's disease, or a healthy co-twin of an affected twin (not recorded which). The CDR3 protein is CAWSVKTALNQPQHF.